This record concerns one TCR beta chain sequence. This specimen belongs to a study of blood T cell repertoires in COVID-19. Germline V lookup: CDR1 LGHDT, CDR2 YNNKEL (reference sequence). This CDR3 contains 17 residues. V lost 4 bases to trimming and J lost 7 bases; unmatched junction nucleotides: 10. TCRdb's table, derived via immunoSEQ multiplex PCR, lists solely in-frame clones and lacks some. The sample records around 170,000 clones, less than 90% being singletons. The receptor was isolated from a woman aged 70-85 years with COVID-19, enrolled during active disease. The sample consisted of peripheral blood. The chain joins TRBV3-1 (or the pseudogene TRBV3-2) to TRBJ2-7; 16 bases are a match to TRBD2. CDR3 amino acids: CASSPGTSGRALGEQYF. CDR3 DNA sequence: TGTGCCAGCAGCCCCGGGACTAGCGGGAGGGCCCTTGGGGAGCAGTACTTC.